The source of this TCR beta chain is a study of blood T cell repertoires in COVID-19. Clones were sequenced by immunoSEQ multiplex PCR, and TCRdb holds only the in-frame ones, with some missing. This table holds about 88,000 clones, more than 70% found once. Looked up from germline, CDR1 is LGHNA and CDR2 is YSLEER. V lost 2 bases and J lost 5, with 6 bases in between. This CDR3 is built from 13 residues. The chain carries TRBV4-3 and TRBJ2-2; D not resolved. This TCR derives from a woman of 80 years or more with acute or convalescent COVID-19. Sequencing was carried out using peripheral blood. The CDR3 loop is CASSQSLTGELFF. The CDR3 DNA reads TGCGCCAGCAGCCAATCCTTAACCGGGGAGCTGTTTTTT.